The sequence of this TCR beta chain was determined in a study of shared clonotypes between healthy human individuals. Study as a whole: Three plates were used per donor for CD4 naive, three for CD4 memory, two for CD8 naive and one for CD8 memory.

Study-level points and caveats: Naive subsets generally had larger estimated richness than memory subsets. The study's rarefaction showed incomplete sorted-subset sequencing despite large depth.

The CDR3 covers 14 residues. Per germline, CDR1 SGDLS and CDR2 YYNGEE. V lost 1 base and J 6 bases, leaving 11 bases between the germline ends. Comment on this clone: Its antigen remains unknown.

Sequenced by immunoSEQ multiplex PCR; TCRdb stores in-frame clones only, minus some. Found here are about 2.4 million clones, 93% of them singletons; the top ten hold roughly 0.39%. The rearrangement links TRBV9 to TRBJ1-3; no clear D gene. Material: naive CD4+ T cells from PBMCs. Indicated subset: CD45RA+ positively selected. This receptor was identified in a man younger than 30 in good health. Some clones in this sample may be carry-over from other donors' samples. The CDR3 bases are TGTGCCAGCAGCGTACGGCCCCTAGAAAACACCATATATTTT. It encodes CASSVRPLENTIYF.